One and the same sample provided the 27 T cell receptor beta chains below, sequenced in a study of shared clonotypes between healthy human individuals. TCRdb's table, derived via immunoSEQ multiplex PCR, lists solely in-frame clones and lacks some. The sample lists hundreds of thousands of clones; less than 80% were seen once. The sequenced material came from memory CD4+ T cells sorted from blood. The subset here: CD45RA-negative fraction. All receptors come from a woman between 25 and 40 years old in good health.

The chain couples TRBV28 to TRBJ2-1; 7 bases are shared with TRBD2. The CDR3 contains 14 residues. Germline values: CDR1 MDHEN, CDR2 SYDVKM. Trimming took 2 bases from V and 9 from J; bases not matched to a gene: 7. CDR3: CASSLGLAAVEQFF. The CDR3 nucleotides are TGTGCCAGCAGTTTAGGGCTAGCGGCTGTTGAGCAGTTCTTC. The variable domain in full, with the rest retrieved from reference TRBV28 and TRBJ2-1, is DVKVTQSSRYLVKRTGEKVFLECVQDMDHENMFWYRQDPGLGLRLIYFSYDVKMKEKGDIPEGYSVSREKKERFSLILESASTNQTSMYLCASSLGLAAVEQFFGPGTRLTVL.

This clone has at least ten counts. The rearrangement joins TRBV5-1 to TRBJ2-7; 10 positions match TRBD1. Germline V CDR1 and CDR2: SGHRS, YFSETQ. The CDR3 loop spans 18 amino acids. The junction had 12 bases not matched to a gene; V was cut back by 3 bases and J by 0 bases. DNA for the CDR3: TGCGCCAGCAGCTGGGATTCCGGGACAGGGGACACCTCCTACGAGCAGTACTTC. Translation gives CASSWDSGTGDTSYEQYF.

This sequence joins TRBV28 and TRBJ2-5; perhaps TRBD1 as D (5 bases). CDR1 MDHEN and CDR2 SYDVKM come from the germline V gene. CDR3 length equals 12 residues. V dropped 7 bases and J dropped 1 base, with 7 bases sitting between them. CDR3 loop: CASKGPQETQYF. The CDR3 DNA sequence: TGTGCCAGCAAGGGGCCCCAAGAGACCCAGTACTTC.

This clone has a single count. This rearrangement joins TRBV11-2 to TRBJ1-1; D unresolved. V lost 1 base to trimming and J lost 2 bases, with 8 bases between them. Germline-derived CDR1 and CDR2 are SGHAT and FQNNGV. This CDR3 is 14 amino acids long. CDR3 loop: CASSLVRGNTEAFF. CDR3 bases: TGTGCCAGCAGCTTAGTGCGGGGAAACACTGAAGCTTTCTTT.

The chain carries TRBV5-1 and TRBJ2-1, with a possible D match to TRBD1 (7 bases). CDR1 and CDR2 from the germline V gene are SGHRS and YFSETQ. Deletions cut 3 bases from V and 6 bases from J, with 16 bases between. CDR3 length: 15 residues. The CDR3 loop reads CASSSRGDRSNEQFF. DNA of the CDR3: TGCGCCAGCAGCTCGAGGGGGGACAGAAGCAATGAGCAGTTCTTC. Variable domain in full (rest from reference TRBV5-1 and TRBJ2-1): KAGVTQTPRYLIKTRGQQVTLSCSPISGHRSVSWYQQTPGQGLQFLFEYFSETQRNKGNFPGRFSGRQFSNSRSEMNVSTLELGDSALYLCASSSRGDRSNEQFFGPGTRLTVL.

This clone occurred a few times. V gene TRBV6-1 combines with J gene TRBJ2-7, with TRBD1 identical over 7 bases. The V gene's germline CDR1 is MNHNS and CDR2 SASEGT. The J segment lost 2 bases and the V segment lost 11 bases, leaving 9 bases of the junction unmatched. The CDR3 covers 13 residues. The CDR3 is CAGRGTVTYEQYF. CDR3 nucleotides: TGTGCCGGAAGGGGGACAGTCACCTACGAGCAGTACTTC.

The chain couples TRBV10-2 to TRBJ2-3; D remains ambiguous. The CDR3 length is 11 residues. CDR1 and CDR2 (germline): WSHSY, SAAADI. Trimming removed 7 bases from V and 3 bases from J, with 5 bases in between. CDR3 residues: CASTQTDTQYF. CDR3 nucleotide sequence: TGCGCCAGCACCCAAACAGATACGCAGTATTTT.

The chain has TRBV28 and TRBJ1-5; perhaps TRBD1 as D (5 bases). Trimming left V 0 bases short and J 7 bases short, with 13 bases between. Germline lookup yields CDR1 MDHEN and CDR2 SYDVKM. The CDR3 spans 15 residues. CDR3 in amino acids: CASSLWGGLRQPQHF. The CDR3 DNA reads TGTGCCAGCAGTTTATGGGGGGGATTGAGGCAGCCCCAGCATTTT. The full variable domain, its missing parts supplied by reference TRBV28 and TRBJ1-5, is DVKVTQSSRYLVKRTGEKVFLECVQDMDHENMFWYRQDPGLGLRLIYFSYDVKMKEKGDIPEGYSVSREKKERFSLILESASTNQTSMYLCASSLWGGLRQPQHFGDGTRLSIL.

The gene calls are TRBV29-1 and TRBJ2-7; D may be TRBD1 or TRBD2 (6 bases each). In germline, CDR1 is SQVTM, CDR2 ANQGSEA. V was clipped by 4 bases and J by 6 bases, with 19 bases between them. The CDR3 has 14 residues. The CDR3 spells CSVGRGLGESEQYF. The CDR3 DNA reads TGCAGCGTTGGACGGGGGCTGGGGGAGAGCGAGCAGTACTTC.

The chain joins TRBV5-1 to TRBJ2-7; no definite D call. CDR3 length equals 15 residues. V lost 4 bases and J lost 0, with 14 bases in between. Germline lookup yields CDR1 SGHRS and CDR2 YFSETQ. The CDR3 DNA follows: TGCGCCAGCAGCAGGCTTGGGCGGAGCTCCTACGAGCAGTACTTC. Its protein is CASSRLGRSSYEQYF.

This clone has only a few counts. The chain joins TRBV11-2 to TRBJ1-4; D ambiguous. CDR1 is SGHAT and CDR2 is FQNNGV in the germline V gene. The ends were cut back, 6 bases at V and 0 bases at J, with 11 bases in the middle. CDR3 size: 15 residues. DNA for the CDR3: TGTGCCAGCAGAGAAGGGTGGGCAACTAATGAAAAACTGTTTTTT. Translation gives CASREGWATNEKLFF.

The rearrangement links TRBV29-1 to TRBJ1-2, with a weak D call TRBD1 (5 bases). This CDR3 is 13 amino acids long. CDR1 and CDR2 (germline): SQVTM, ANQGSEA. The V end lost 4 bases, the J end lost 0 bases, and 9 bases lay between the germline ends. CDR3 sequence reads: CSVALGANYGYTF. The CDR3 nucleotides are TGCAGCGTTGCGCTGGGGGCTAACTATGGCTACACCTTC.

The chain uses TRBV11-2 and TRBJ2-1, with a tentative D call TRBD1 (7 bases). V was cut by 3 bases and J by 4 bases, with 10 bases left in between. Germline V gives CDR1 SGHAT, CDR2 FQNNGV. This CDR3 contains 14 residues. This CDR3 is CASSFRGRYNEQFF. CDR3 sequence (DNA): TGTGCCAGCAGCTTCAGGGGGAGGTACAATGAGCAGTTCTTC.

The chain is built from TRBV5-4 and TRBJ2-3, with 8 nucleotides matching TRBD2. The CDR3 has 15 residues. V lost 4 bases, J lost 4 bases, and 8 bases stayed unmatched. From germline, CDR1 is SGHNT and CDR2 YYREEE (reference sequence). Here the CDR3 reads CASSKRAGVADTQYF. The CDR3 DNA sequence: TGTGCCAGCAGCAAAAGAGCGGGAGTTGCAGATACGCAGTATTTT.

The rearrangement links TRBV2 to TRBJ1-2; D call uncertain. The germline V gene encodes CDR1 SNHLY and CDR2 FYNNEI. The ends were cut back, 5 bases at V and 2 bases at J, with 9 bases in the middle. The CDR3 has 13 residues. In nucleotides, the CDR3 is TGTGCCAGCAGTCCCAGGAGCAACTATGGCTACACCTTC. It specifies CASSPRSNYGYTF.

V and J are TRBV28 and TRBJ1-2; tentatively, D is TRBD1 (5 bases). V lost 3 bases and J lost 3, with 11 bases in between. There are 14 residues in the CDR3. Per germline, CDR1 MDHEN and CDR2 SYDVKM. The CDR3 is CASSFSPGHYGYTF. The CDR3 DNA sequence: TGTGCCAGCAGTTTTAGTCCAGGGCACTATGGCTACACCTTC.

The V gene is TRBV27, the J gene TRBJ2-2; D is uncertain. Deletions cut 5 bases from V and 2 bases from J, with 12 bases between. The CDR3 consists of 15 residues. Germline V gives CDR1 MNHEY, CDR2 SMNVEV (reference sequence). CDR3 region: CASSRRTINTGELFF. CDR3 coding DNA: TGTGCCAGCAGTCGTAGAACAATCAACACCGGGGAGCTGTTTTTT.

J is TRBJ2-7 and V is TRBV5-4; TRBD2 matches at 8 bases. The CDR3 loop spans 17 amino acids. Germline V gives CDR1 SGHNT, CDR2 YYREEE (reference sequence). V shed 0 bases and J 3 bases; nucleotides not matched to a gene: 11. The CDR3 sequence: CASSLVAGGLGHYEQYF. In DNA form, the CDR3 reads TGTGCCAGCAGCTTGGTGGCTGGGGGACTAGGGCACTACGAGCAGTACTTC. Together with reference TRBV5-4 and TRBJ2-7, the CDR3 gives the full variable domain: ETGVTQSPTHLIKTRGQQVTLRCSSQSGHNTVSWYQQALGQGPQFIFQYYREEENGRGNFPPRFSGLQFPNYSSELNVNALELDDSALYLCASSLVAGGLGHYEQYFGPGTRLTVT.

The CDR3 here is CASRRTGNTGELFF. CDR3 DNA sequence: TGTGCAAGTCGCCGGACAGGCAACACCGGGGAGCTGTTTTTT. The V and J genes are TRBV12-2 and TRBJ2-2; the table's D call of TRBD1 was not tested on the DNA. TRBV12-2 represents a pseudogene. The CDR3 spans 14 residues.

V usage is TRBV28 and J usage is TRBJ2-7; perhaps TRBD2 as D (5 bases). The CDR3 contains 10 residues. Trimming removed 7 bases from V and 6 bases from J, with 7 bases in between. Germline V CDR1 and CDR2: MDHEN, SYDVKM. The CDR3 coding sequence is TGTGCCAGCATTGGGAGCGAGCAGTACTTC. Residues: CASIGSEQYF. The full variable domain, its missing parts supplied by reference TRBV28 and TRBJ2-7, is DVKVTQSSRYLVKRTGEKVFLECVQDMDHENMFWYRQDPGLGLRLIYFSYDVKMKEKGDIPEGYSVSREKKERFSLILESASTNQTSMYLCASIGSEQYFGPGTRLTVT.

This chain links TRBV7-9 with TRBJ2-3; 9 bases agree with TRBD2. The CDR3 totals 16 residues. V lost 3 bases and J lost 0; bases outside the gene matches: 4. Germline V gives CDR1 SEHNR, CDR2 FQNEAQ (reference sequence). CDR3: CASSFLAGKSTDTQYF. CDR3 nucleotide sequence: TGTGCCAGCAGCTTCCTAGCGGGGAAGAGCACAGATACGCAGTATTTT.

The rearrangement uses TRBV7-8 and TRBJ1-1, with D unclear. The CDR3 loop spans 14 amino acids. Germline V lookup: CDR1 SGHVS, CDR2 FQNEAQ. The V end was cut by 5 bases, the J end by 4 bases, with 14 bases between. DNA for the CDR3: TGTGCCAGCAGCCAGCGGATTCTGAGCACTGAAGCTTTCTTT. It translates to CASSQRILSTEAFF. The full variable domain, completed using reference TRBV7-8 and TRBJ1-1, is GAGVSQSPRYKVAKRGQDVALRCDPISGHVSLFWYQQALGQGPEFLTYFQNEAQLDKSGLPSDRFFAERPEGSVSTLKIQRTQQEDSAVYLCASSQRILSTEAFFGQGTRLTVV.

V gene TRBV9 combines with J gene TRBJ1-1; D might be TRBD1 (5 bases). The CDR3 loop spans 11 amino acids. CDR1 SGDLS and CDR2 YYNGEE come from the germline V gene. V was clipped by 4 bases and J by 11 bases, with 12 bases between them. The CDR3 DNA reads TGTGCCAGCAGCCAGGGCAACGGGGCTTTCTTT. Protein: CASSQGNGAFF.

The rearrangement links TRBV5-1 to TRBJ2-5, with a tentative D call TRBD1 (7 bases). This CDR3 contains 13 residues. Trimming stripped 2 bases from V and 9 bases from J, with 14 bases between. Germline CDR1 is SGHRS and CDR2 is YFSETQ. CDR3 in DNA: TGCGCCAGCAGCTTAACTCAGGGGGAGGCCCAGTACTTC. It translates to CASSLTQGEAQYF.

The rearrangement uses TRBV28 and TRBJ2-2, with TRBD2 identical over 8 bases. Germline CDR1 MDHEN, CDR2 SYDVKM. The CDR3 sequence is 15 residues long. Germline trimming cut 8 bases from V and 4 bases from J; bases unmatched to any gene: 9. The DNA for the CDR3 is TGTGCCAGCCTTCGGCGGGGGGCGGGCACCGGGGAGCTGTTTTTT. It translates to CASLRRGAGTGELFF.

The rearrangement uses TRBV29-1 and TRBJ2-7; the D gene is possibly TRBD2 (5 bases). The germline CDR1 and CDR2 sequences are SQVTM and ANQGSEA. V lost 4 bases to trimming and J lost 6 bases, with 16 bases between them. CDR3 size: 13 residues. CDR3 sequence reads: CSVGSRGVGEQYF. CDR3 nucleotides: TGCAGCGTTGGGTCCCGGGGAGTCGGCGAGCAGTACTTC.

V gene TRBV28 combines with J gene TRBJ2-7, with 10 bases aligning to TRBD2. The CDR3 totals 15 residues. In germline, CDR1 is MDHEN, CDR2 SYDVKM. Trimming at V came to 4 bases and at J to 0 bases, leaving 3 bases not matched to a gene. CDR3 sequence reads: CASSSASGSSYEQYF. DNA of the CDR3: TGTGCCAGCAGTTCGGCTAGCGGGAGCTCCTACGAGCAGTACTTC. Supplemented by reference TRBV28 and TRBJ2-7, the full variable domain reads DVKVTQSSRYLVKRTGEKVFLECVQDMDHENMFWYRQDPGLGLRLIYFSYDVKMKEKGDIPEGYSVSREKKERFSLILESASTNQTSMYLCASSSASGSSYEQYFGPGTRLTVT.